These T cell receptor beta chains were read from a single sample in a study of blood T cell repertoires in COVID-19. Method: immunoSEQ multiplex PCR; TCRdb's copy keeps in-frame clones and lacks some. The sample holds 27,000 or so clones, around 83% seen once. Source material: peripheral blood. These receptors were obtained from a man between 65 and 80 years old with active COVID-19. Each CDR3 is given with its conserved first and last residue. D genes are given only for firm matches. Rows may omit the clone size; those that give it use once, few, many or a size class.

TRBV4-2	TRBD2	once	15	TRBJ2-5	TGTGCCAGCAGCCTAGCTAGCGGGGGGAAAGAGACCCAGTACTTC	CASSLASGGKETQYF
TRBV11-2	TRBD1	.	15	TRBJ1-1	TGTGCCAGCAAGTACAGGGGATTTGCGGGAACTGAAGCTTTCTTT	CASKYRGFAGTEAFF
TRBV5-1	TRBD1	.	15	TRBJ2-7	TGCGCCAGCAACCTCTCCCCGGGACAGGGCTACGAGCAGTACTTC	CASNLSPGQGYEQYF
TRBV18	.	.	15	TRBJ2-2	TGTGCCAGCTCCCAGGACGGGGGACTCACCGGGGAGCTGTTTTTT	CASSQDGGLTGELFF
TRBV19	.	.	15	TRBJ1-3	TGTGCCAGTAAGGCAGGGAGGGGGTCTGGAAACACCATATATTTT	CASKAGRGSGNTIYF
TRBV5-4	.	.	14	TRBJ1-2	TGTGCCAGCAGCTTACAGGTTTCCCAGTGGGGCTACACCTTC	CASSLQVSQWGYTF
TRBV28	TRBD2	.	14	TRBJ2-2	TGTGCCACCGGGACTAGCGGGAGTGCCGGGGAGCTGTTTTTT	CATGTSGSAGELFF
TRBV30	.	.	13	TRBJ1-1	TGTGCCTGGAGTGGGGGCGTGAACACTGAAGCTTTCTTT	CAWSGGVNTEAFF
TRBV24-1	TRBD1	.	15	TRBJ2-3	TGTGCCACCAGTGACCGGACAGGGGTCCCAGATACGCAGTATTTT	CATSDRTGVPDTQYF
TRBV7-3	TRBD2	.	17	TRBJ2-3	TGTGCCAGCAGCTTAAAAGGCCCCCGGGGGGACACAGATACGCAGTATTTT	CASSLKGPRGDTDTQYF
TRBV5-1	.	.	18	TRBJ2-1	TGCGCCAGCAGCCGGGGAGGATGGACAGGTGGGGGGTTCAATGAGCAGTTCTTC	CASSRGGWTGGGFNEQFF
TRBV6-1	.	.	13	TRBJ2-3	TGTGCCAGCAGTGAACGGGTGGGAGATACGCAGTATTTT	CASSERVGDTQYF
TRBV5-1	.	.	14	TRBJ1-2	TGCGCCAGCGGTGGGGCAGGTGGTGACTATGGCTACACCTTC	CASGGAGGDYGYTF
TRBV6-5	TRBD2	.	16	TRBJ2-5	TGTGCCAGCAGTTACTCTACGCAGGGAGGGGCAGAGACCCAGTACTTC	CASSYSTQGGAETQYF
TRBV28	.	.	14	TRBJ2-7	TGTGCCAGCAGTGGGGGGGCAGGGGCCCACGAGCAGTACTTC	CASSGGAGAHEQYF
TRBV19	TRBD2	once	15	TRBJ2-3	TGTGCCAGTAGTATGACTAGCGCCCGCACAGATACGCAGTATTTT	CASSMTSARTDTQYF
TRBV11-2	.	.	15	TRBJ2-6	TGTGCCAGCAGCTTAGCCAGCTCTGGGGCCAACGTCCTGACTTTC	CASSLASSGANVLTF
TRBV6-6	TRBD2	.	13	TRBJ2-7	TGTGCCAGCAGTCACGGGACTACCTACGAGCAGTACTTC	CASSHGTTYEQYF
TRBV28	.	.	18	TRBJ1-1	TGTGCCAGCAGTTCTCTGGACGGGAGGGGGGACCTTAAGGCTGAAGCTTTCTTT	CASSSLDGRGDLKAEAFF
TRBV7-3	TRBD1	.	15	TRBJ2-3	TGTGCCAGCAGCTTGGGACAGGGGATTCCAGATACGCAGTATTTT	CASSLGQGIPDTQYF